These 30 T cell receptor beta chains were all obtained from the same sample, sequenced in a study of blood T cell repertoires in COVID-19. Sequencing was performed with immunoSEQ multiplex PCR; in TCRdb, only in-frame clones are kept and a portion is missing. Among tens of thousands of clones listed, over 75% were seen once. Sequencing was carried out using peripheral blood. Receptors were obtained from a woman aged 70 to 79 with acute or convalescent COVID-19.

Worth noting for this clone: The same CDR3 can be traced to other DNA sequences in this sample. The rearrangement links TRBV6-5 to TRBJ2-1; the D gene is possibly TRBD1 (5 bases). Deletions cut 6 bases from V and 0 bases from J, with 12 bases between. The CDR3 extends over 15 amino acids. Germline assignment: CDR1 MNHEY and CDR2 SVGAGI. The CDR3 coding sequence is TGTGCCAGCAGCCTAGGTAGGGGCTCCTACAATGAGCAGTTCTTC. Protein: CASSLGRGSYNEQFF.

CDR3 loop: CAISERNPGDGYNEQFF. The CDR3 region has the DNA TGTGCCATCAGTGAGCGAAACCCCGGCGACGGGTACAATGAGCAGTTCTTC. V usage is TRBV10-3 and J usage is TRBJ2-1; D not certain. CDR1 is ENHRY and CDR2 is SYGVKD in the germline V gene. The CDR3 sequence is 17 residues long. Trimming took off 2 bases at V and 4 bases at J, with 18 bases between the two ends.

The chain uses TRBV11-2 and TRBJ2-1, with 9 positions matching TRBD2. J lost 8 bases, V lost 1 base, and 6 bases had no gene match. The length of the CDR3 is 15 residues. From germline, CDR1 is SGHAT and CDR2 FQNNGV. This CDR3 is CASSLVAGVLDEQFF. The CDR3 DNA sequence: TGTGCCAGCAGCTTAGTAGCGGGGGTATTGGATGAGCAGTTCTTC.

The V and J genes are TRBV18 and TRBJ1-5; no definite D call. There are 18 residues in the CDR3. Germline CDR1 reads KGHSH; CDR2 reads LQKENI. V lost 2 bases to trimming and J lost 1 base, with 18 bases between them. The CDR3 bases are TGTGCCAGCTCACCATTTAGCGGTTCGGCATCCAGCAATCAGCCCCAGCATTTT. This sequence encodes CASSPFSGSASSNQPQHF.

This rearrangement joins TRBV19 to TRBJ2-2; no reliable D call. V was clipped by 7 bases and J by 0 bases, with 21 bases between them. This CDR3 comprises 18 residues. Germline V gene lookup returns CDR1 LNHDA and CDR2 SQIVND (reference sequence). CDR3 region: CASNGFGWRSANTGELFF. The CDR3 nucleotides read TGTGCCAGTAATGGGTTTGGCTGGCGGAGTGCGAACACCGGGGAGCTGTTTTTT. The entire variable domain, with the rest obtained from reference TRBV19 and TRBJ2-2, is as follows: DGGITQSPKYLFRKEGQNVTLSCEQNLNHDAMYWYRQDPGQGLRLIYYSQIVNDFQKGDIAEGYSVSREKKESFPLTVTSAQKNPTAFYLCASNGFGWRSANTGELFFGEGSRLTVL.

The V call is TRBV30, the J call TRBJ1-2; D gene unclear. Germline V gene sequence: CDR1 GTSNPN, CDR2 SVGIG (reference sequence). The CDR3 sequence is 13 residues long. The CDR3: CAHGVLSGYGYTF. The CDR3, as DNA: TGTGCTCATGGAGTACTGTCGGGCTATGGCTACACCTTC.

Only one count was recorded for this clone. The chain combines TRBV5-1 with TRBJ2-5; 13 bases align to TRBD2. The V gene's germline CDR1 is SGHRS and CDR2 YFSETQ. The J segment lost 5 bases and the V segment lost 4 bases, leaving 8 bases of the junction unmatched. The CDR3 has 16 amino acids. As DNA, the CDR3 is TGCGCCAGCAGCCCGGTTGGGACTAGCGGGAAGGAGACCCAGTACTTC. This gives the protein CASSPVGTSGKETQYF. Full variable domain (missing parts from reference TRBV5-1 and TRBJ2-5): KAGVTQTPRYLIKTRGQQVTLSCSPISGHRSVSWYQQTPGQGLQFLFEYFSETQRNKGNFPGRFSGRQFSNSRSEMNVSTLELGDSALYLCASSPVGTSGKETQYFGPGTRLLVL.

The chain uses TRBV7-9 and TRBJ2-3; 8 nucleotides align to TRBD1. The V gene's germline CDR1 is SEHNR and CDR2 FQNEAQ (reference sequence). The CDR3 is 13 amino acids. Germline trimming cut 5 bases from V and 2 bases from J; bases unmatched to any gene: 0. CDR3 nucleotide sequence: TGTGCCAGCAGCCAGGGGGCCACAGATACGCAGTATTTT. This translates into CASSQGATDTQYF.

This sequence joins TRBV2 and TRBJ2-2, with D unclear. The CDR3 runs 12 residues. Trimming shortened V by 3 bases and J by 8 bases, and 7 bases separated the two germline ends. CDR1 and CDR2 (germline): SNHLY, FYNNEI. CDR3 region: CASSDELGELFF. The CDR3 bases are TGTGCCAGCAGTGACGAGTTGGGGGAGCTGTTTTTT.

This chain connects TRBV29-1 to TRBJ1-2; possible D gene TRBD1, 5 bases. The CDR3 is made up of 10 amino acids. CDR1 SQVTM and CDR2 ANQGSEA come from the germline V gene. The CDR3 DNA reads TGCAGTCGGGACCGGGAGGGCTACACCTTC. It translates to CSRDREGYTF.

This chain links TRBV7-8 with TRBJ2-3; 9 bases match TRBD1. Losses at the gene ends were 4 bases for V and 1 base for J; bases not matched to a gene: 9. Germline CDR1 reads SGHVS; CDR2 reads FQNEAQ. The CDR3 totals 17 residues. The CDR3 nucleotides are TGTGCCAGCAGCTCGTGGGCGACAGGGGGAGGCACAGATACGCAGTATTTT. Its protein product is CASSSWATGGGTDTQYF.

This chain uses TRBV5-4 with TRBJ1-3; TRBD1 agrees at 10 bases. The CDR3 runs 17 residues. CDR1 is SGHNT, CDR2 YYREEE, per germline (reference sequence). The junction had 3 bases not matched to a gene; V was cut back by 0 bases and J by 0 bases. The CDR3 DNA follows: TGTGCCAGCAGCTTGGGACAGGGGGCCGGCTCTGGAAACACCATATATTTT. The encoded protein is CASSLGQGAGSGNTIYF.

V is TRBV4-2 and J is TRBJ2-1; 8 nucleotides align to TRBD2. V shed 1 base and J 0 bases; nucleotides not matched to a gene: 2. Germline loops: CDR1 LGHNA, CDR2 YNFKEQ. CDR3 size: 16 residues. The CDR3 here is CASSQALAVSYNEQFF. The CDR3 nucleotides are TGTGCCAGCAGCCAAGCACTAGCGGTCTCCTACAATGAGCAGTTCTTC.

This clone is labeled medium-sized. The rearrangement uses TRBV21-1 and TRBJ1-6. TRBV21-1 is classified as a pseudogene. The CDR3 covers 17 residues. The CDR3 loop is CASSPETGSSYNSPLHF. In nucleotides, the CDR3 is TGTGCCAGCAGCCCCGAGACTGGGAGCTCCTATAATTCACCCCTCCACTTT.

The J gene is TRBJ2-2, the V gene TRBV9; 7 positions match TRBD1. The germline V gene encodes CDR1 SGDLS and CDR2 YYNGEE. The CDR3 totals 17 residues. Trimming took 0 bases from V and 0 from J; bases not matched to a gene: 5. The CDR3 loop is CASSVARGQTNTGELFF. For the CDR3, the DNA is TGTGCCAGCAGCGTAGCTCGGGGACAGACGAACACCGGGGAGCTGTTTTTT.

This chain connects TRBV11-2 to TRBJ2-1; 13 nucleotides align to TRBD2. The length of the CDR3 is 16 residues. V gave up 5 bases and J gave up 2 bases; unmatched junction bases: 3. CDR1 is SGHAT, CDR2 FQNNGV, per germline. CDR3 protein: CASSLGLAGPYNEQFF. The CDR3 nucleotides are TGTGCCAGCAGCCTGGGACTAGCGGGACCCTACAATGAGCAGTTCTTC.

The chain uses TRBV6-2 or TRBV6-3 and TRBJ2-1, with TRBD2 identical over 10 bases. Germline loops: CDR1 MNHEY, CDR2 SVGEGT. This CDR3 comprises 14 residues. J gave up 8 bases and V 3 bases, and 4 bases lay outside the gene matches. CDR3 region: CASSYTGTSDEQFF. The CDR3 nucleotides are TGTGCCAGCAGTTATACCGGGACTAGCGATGAGCAGTTCTTC.

Concerning this clone itself: A read error may account for a junction end that differs from germline. This chain connects TRBV7-7 to TRBJ2-2; 7 bases are shared with TRBD2. This CDR3 spans 15 amino acids. Germline loops: CDR1 SSHAT, CDR2 FNYEAQ (reference sequence). Written as DNA, the CDR3 is TGTGCTAGCAGCCCCCGGGAGGCGAACACCGGGGAGCTGTTTTTT. This gives the protein CASSPREANTGELFF.

V gene TRBV19 combines with J gene TRBJ2-1; tentative D call: TRBD2 (6 bases). V lost 4 bases to trimming and J lost 8 bases, with 21 bases between them. The germline V gene encodes CDR1 LNHDA and CDR2 SQIVND (reference sequence). There are 16 residues in the CDR3. CDR3 in DNA: TGTGCCAGTAGTACCTTGGACACAGGAGGGGCGCATGAGCAGTTCTTC. Translation gives CASSTLDTGGAHEQFF.

This clone was seen a handful of times. The chain is built from TRBV5-1 and TRBJ2-7; D might be TRBD2 (6 bases). Germline V gives CDR1 SGHRS, CDR2 YFSETQ. The V and J ends lost 5 bases and 4 bases respectively, with 19 bases between them. The CDR3 extends over 15 amino acids. The CDR3 DNA sequence: TGCGCCAGCAGTCCCGGGACTTCCCTCGAGTACGAGCAGTACGTC. This encodes CASSPGTSLEYEQYV.

This clone was detected only a few times. The chain uses TRBV7-9 and TRBJ2-1, with 8 bases identical to TRBD2. The CDR3 spans 11 residues. Germline CDR1 and CDR2: SEHNR and FQNEAQ (reference sequence). The trim removed 10 bases at V and 7 bases at J, leaving 3 bases unmatched. Here the CDR3 reads CATRGANEQFF. CDR3 nucleotide sequence: TGTGCCACGCGGGGGGCAAATGAGCAGTTCTTC.

To note about this clone: Germline is not matched at one junction end, which may reflect a read error. The CDR3 sequence is CASSPRGTNFGYTF. DNA for the CDR3: TGTGCCAGCAGCCCGCGAGGTACCAACTTTGGCTACACCTTC. The gene calls are TRBV7-2 and TRBJ1-2; D is uncertain. Per the germline V gene, CDR1 is SGHTA and CDR2 is FQGNSA. The CDR3 totals 14 residues.

The chain recombines TRBV11-2 with TRBJ2-1, with TRBD2 matching 10 bases. The V gene's germline CDR1 is SGHAT and CDR2 FQNNGV. V shed 2 bases and J 0 bases; nucleotides not matched to a gene: 4. The CDR3 totals 17 residues. CDR3 coding DNA: TGTGCCAGCAGCTTAAGGGCTAGCGGGAGCTCCTACAATGAGCAGTTCTTC. This gives the protein CASSLRASGSSYNEQFF.

The chain uses TRBV18 and TRBJ1-2; D possibly corresponds to TRBD1 (5 bases). Trimming removed 5 bases from V and 7 bases from J, with 17 bases in between. In germline, CDR1 is KGHSH, CDR2 LQKENI. This CDR3 is built from 14 residues. The CDR3 region has the DNA TGTGCCAGCTCATCAAACCAGGGAGGTGGTGGCTACACCTTC. Its protein is CASSSNQGGGGYTF. The variable domain in full, with the rest retrieved from reference TRBV18 and TRBJ1-2, is NAGVMQNPRHLVRRRGQEARLRCSPMKGHSHVYWYRQLPEEGLKFMVYLQKENIIDESGMPKERFSAEFPKEGPSILRIQQVVRGDSAAYFCASSSNQGGGGYTFGSGTRLTVV.

The chain employs TRBV4-3 and TRBJ1-1; weak D call: TRBD1 (5 bases). CDR1 is LGHNA, CDR2 YSLEER, per germline. V was pared by 1 base and J by 1 base, with 7 bases between. CDR3 length equals 14 residues. The CDR3 bases are TGCGCCAGCAGCCAAGGACAGTCGAACACTGAAGCTTTCTTT. Its translation: CASSQGQSNTEAFF.

V is TRBV3-1 (or the pseudogene TRBV3-2) and J is TRBJ1-1; D is ambiguous. V shed 1 base and J shed 1 base, with 7 bases lying between them. Germline V gives CDR1 LGHDT, CDR2 YNNKEL (reference sequence). CDR3 size: 14 residues. The CDR3 DNA is TGTGCCAGCAGCCAAGTTAAAGCGAACACTGAAGCTTTCTTT. As protein: CASSQVKANTEAFF.

V gene TRBV29-1 combines with J gene TRBJ1-1; TRBD1 is a possible D gene (5 bases). CDR1 SQVTM and CDR2 ANQGSEA come from the germline V gene. This CDR3 contains 12 residues. V lost 5 bases and J lost 5, with 12 bases in between. CDR3 amino acids: CSVRAKGTEAFF. The CDR3, as DNA: TGCAGCGTTAGGGCAAAGGGGACTGAAGCTTTCTTT.

This chain uses TRBV24-1 with TRBJ2-3, with 10 nucleotides matching TRBD2. V shed 6 bases, J shed 2 bases, and the junction held 1 base outside the gene matches. Germline CDR1 and CDR2: KGHDR and SFDVKD. The CDR3 length is 14 residues. Here the CDR3 DNA reads TGTGCCACCAGTAGCGGGGGGGACACAGATACGCAGTATTTT. Residues: CATSSGGDTDTQYF.

This chain uses TRBV5-7 with TRBJ1-2; 7 bases are a match to TRBD1. TRBV5-7 belongs to the ORF category, with a function that is uncertain. The V gene end was trimmed by 3 bases and the J gene end by 2 bases; junction bases not matched to a gene: 7. CDR3 length: 15 amino acids. CDR3 coding DNA: TGTGCCAGCAGCTCAAGGGGGCTCGGCAACTATGGCTACACCTTC. It is translated as CASSSRGLGNYGYTF.

The rearrangement uses TRBV27 and TRBJ2-2, with 11 bases matching TRBD2. CDR1 is MNHEY and CDR2 is SMNVEV in the germline V gene (reference sequence). The CDR3 runs 16 residues. Trimming took 6 bases from V and 4 from J; bases not matched to a gene: 7. The CDR3 sequence is CASSLFSGGGTGELFF. CDR3 sequence (DNA): TGTGCCAGCAGCCTGTTTAGCGGGGGGGGCACCGGGGAGCTGTTTTTT.